The next 24 T cell receptor beta chains were all read from a single sample in a study of beta chain features in type 1 diabetes. Their antigen targets remain unknown. General observations from the study: Shorter TCRB CDR3s, moderately but significantly so, marked every one of the four CD4+ subsets in Type 1 diabetes patients.

Investigators reverse transcribed all isolated RNA, so they sequenced expressed TCRB transcripts. Using immunoSEQ multiplex PCR, the repertoire was profiled, and TCRdb retains in-frame clones only, with some absent. The table lists approximately 600,000 clones, roughly 12% of them singletons, with more than 0.09% in the top ten. Sequencing was carried out using naive CD4+ T cells from blood. The receptor set was obtained from a man younger than 40 with type 1 diabetes.

This clone has just a few counts. This chain connects TRBV29-1 to TRBJ2-4, with a weak D call TRBD1 (6 bases). Germline loops: CDR1 SQVTM, CDR2 ANQGSEA. Trimming shortened V by 4 bases and J by 9 bases, and 13 bases separated the two germline ends. CDR3 length: 12 residues. CDR3 DNA: TGCAGCGTTGCACGGAGAGGGGGCATTCAGTACTTC. This gives the protein CSVARRGGIQYF.

The chain couples TRBV7-2 to TRBJ2-6; 8 bases agree with TRBD1. The CDR3 is made up of 15 amino acids. Germline V gene data show CDR1 as SGHTA and CDR2 as FQGNSA. Unmatched junction bases numbered 2, after V lost 4 bases and J lost 3 bases. The CDR3 loop reads CASSSRGRGANVLTF. The CDR3 nucleotides are TGTGCCAGCAGCTCCAGGGGGCGTGGGGCCAACGTCCTGACTTTC.

The V gene is TRBV10-3, the J gene TRBJ2-1, with D possibly being TRBD2 (5 bases). Between the trimmed V and J ends, which lost 4 bases and 12 bases, there was a span of 25 bases. This CDR3 is built from 16 residues. Germline V gene lookup returns CDR1 ENHRY and CDR2 SYGVKD. The CDR3 region has the DNA TGTGCCATCAGTGGAGGGCAGGATTCTTTTCTACCCCGGCAGTTCTTC. Its protein is CAISGGQDSFLPRQFF.

This clone was recorded many times. CDR3 in amino acids: CATSREQPGANVLTF. CDR3 nucleotides: TGTGCCACCAGCAGAGAACAACCTGGGGCCAACGTCCTGACTTTC. This sequence joins TRBV15 and TRBJ2-6, with D uncertain. Trimming shortened V by 0 bases and J by 2 bases, and 5 bases separated the two germline ends. Germline V lookup: CDR1 LNHNV, CDR2 YYDKDF (reference sequence). The CDR3 length is 15 residues.

The chain recombines TRBV27 with TRBJ2-3; TRBD1 might be the D (5 bases). The V gene lost 4 bases and the J gene lost 3 bases, with 20 bases spanning the gap. Germline CDR1 and CDR2: MNHEY and SMNVEV (reference sequence). The CDR3 length is 17 residues. The DNA for the CDR3 is TGTGCCAGCAGTTCAGGACCGGAACAGGTTAGAACAGATACGCAGTATTTT. Encoded protein: CASSSGPEQVRTDTQYF.

This clone has a handful of counts. The rearrangement joins TRBV5-6 to TRBJ1-6; D is possibly TRBD1 (5 bases). Germline values: CDR1 SGHDT, CDR2 YYEEEE. V lost 7 bases and J 7 bases, leaving 18 bases between the germline ends. This CDR3 has 15 residues. For the CDR3, the DNA is TGTGCCAGCGGAGGGGACGGGCAGGGAAATTCACCCCTCCACTTT. Its protein is CASGGDGQGNSPLHF. The complete variable domain, with remaining parts taken from reference TRBV5-6 and TRBJ1-6, reads DAGVTQSPTHLIKTRGQQVTLRCSPKSGHDTVSWYQQALGQGPQFIFQYYEEEERQRGNFPDRFSGHQFPNYSSELNVNALLLGDSALYLCASGGDGQGNSPLHFGNGTRLTVT.

The V gene is TRBV27, the J gene TRBJ2-2; tentatively, D is TRBD1 (6 bases). CDR3 size: 14 residues. Trimming left V 6 bases short and J 3 bases short, with 11 bases between. CDR1 and CDR2 from the germline V gene are MNHEY and SMNVEV (reference sequence). CDR3: CASRGHIYTGELFF. The CDR3 region has the DNA TGTGCCAGCAGGGGACACATTTACACCGGGGAGCTGTTTTTT.

The chain combines TRBV5-1 with TRBJ2-7, with D possibly being TRBD1 (6 bases). Germline CDR1 and CDR2: SGHRS and YFSETQ. The CDR3 runs 16 residues. Trimming stripped 0 bases from V and 3 bases from J, with 16 bases between. CDR3 sequence: CASSLGQGSLVYEQYF. CDR3 nucleotides: TGCGCCAGCAGCTTGGGGCAGGGGAGCCTCGTCTACGAGCAGTACTTC. Variable domain in full (rest from reference TRBV5-1 and TRBJ2-7): KAGVTQTPRYLIKTRGQQVTLSCSPISGHRSVSWYQQTPGQGLQFLFEYFSETQRNKGNFPGRFSGRQFSNSRSEMNVSTLELGDSALYLCASSLGQGSLVYEQYFGPGTRLTVT.

This rearrangement joins TRBV5-4 to TRBJ1-1, with D tentatively TRBD1 (5 bases). The CDR3 is 12 amino acids. With 4 bases removed from V and 7 bases from J, the gap between germline ends came to 11 bases. In germline, CDR1 is SGHNT, CDR2 YYREEE (reference sequence). The CDR3 region is CASSPQGVEAFF. As DNA, the CDR3 is TGTGCCAGCAGCCCCCAAGGGGTTGAAGCTTTCTTT.

The chain links TRBV29-1 to TRBJ2-7; 8 bases fit TRBD2. CDR1 is SQVTM, CDR2 ANQGSEA, per germline. The CDR3 length is 14 residues. The J segment lost 0 bases and the V segment lost 5 bases, leaving 6 bases of the junction unmatched. As DNA, the CDR3 is TGCAGCGTTCGCGGGGGGCCTTACTCCTACGAGCAGTACTTC. It specifies CSVRGGPYSYEQYF.

The rearrangement joins TRBV7-8 to TRBJ2-7, with D possibly being TRBD1 (6 bases). The CDR3 extends over 15 amino acids. V lost 1 base, J lost 4 bases, and 14 bases lay in between. The germline CDR1 and CDR2 sequences are SGHVS and FQNEAQ. Written as DNA, the CDR3 is TGTGCCAGCAGCTTAGTGGCAGGGGAGAGTTACGAGCAGTACTTC. Protein product: CASSLVAGESYEQYF. The complete variable domain, with remaining parts taken from reference TRBV7-8 and TRBJ2-7, reads GAGVSQSPRYKVAKRGQDVALRCDPISGHVSLFWYQQALGQGPEFLTYFQNEAQLDKSGLPSDRFFAERPEGSVSTLKIQRTQQEDSAVYLCASSLVAGESYEQYFGPGTRLTVT.

This clone has only a few counts. The CDR3 sequence: CSVDSERGVTDTQYF. The DNA of the CDR3 is TGCAGCGTTGATTCCGAACGGGGGGTCACAGATACGCAGTATTTT. The chain employs TRBV29-1 and TRBJ2-3; TRBD2 matches at 7 bases. The CDR3 contains 15 residues. V lost 3 bases to trimming and J lost 2 bases; unmatched junction nucleotides: 8. The germline gives CDR1 SQVTM, CDR2 ANQGSEA.

About this clone itself: This CDR3 is also generated by other DNA sequences in the sample. The CDR3 spells CASSPTGGADTQYF. In DNA, the CDR3 is TGTGCCAGCAGTCCCACGGGGGGTGCAGATACGCAGTATTTT. The chain combines TRBV7-2 with TRBJ2-3, with 7 nucleotides matching TRBD2. This CDR3 comprises 14 residues. Germline loops: CDR1 SGHTA, CDR2 FQGNSA. V gave up 6 bases and J gave up 4 bases; unmatched junction bases: 7.

This clone was detected a few times. V gene TRBV7-8 combines with J gene TRBJ2-3; D gene uncertain. There are 13 residues in the CDR3. Looked up from germline, CDR1 is SGHVS and CDR2 is FQNEAQ. The V and J ends lost 5 bases and 1 base respectively, with 7 bases between them. Written as DNA, the CDR3 is TGTGCCAGCAGCATGACCCGCACAGATACGCAGTATTTT. It translates to CASSMTRTDTQYF.

The V and J genes are TRBV2 and TRBJ1-2; D perhaps matches TRBD1 (5 bases). The V gene's germline CDR1 is SNHLY and CDR2 FYNNEI. This CDR3 is built from 13 residues. Trimming pared 5 bases from V and 7 bases from J, leaving 14 bases between. CDR3 in DNA: TGTGCCAGCAGTCTGCAGGGAGTTGGTGGCTACACCTTC. Amino acid sequence: CASSLQGVGGYTF. Based on the CDR3 plus reference TRBV2 and TRBJ1-2, the full variable domain is EPEVTQTPSHQVTQMGQEVILRCVPISNHLYFYWYRQILGQKVEFLVSFYNNEISEKSEIFDDQFSVERPDGSNFTLKIRSTKLEDSAMYFCASSLQGVGGYTFGSGTRLTVV.

The V call is TRBV5-4, the J call TRBJ2-7; D is uncertain. Between the trimmed V and J ends, which lost 3 bases and 4 bases, there was a span of 8 bases. Germline V gene data show CDR1 as SGHNT and CDR2 as YYREEE (reference sequence). This CDR3 spans 12 amino acids. The CDR3 region has the DNA TGTGCCAGCAGCTCCACCGAGTACGAGCAGTACTTC. Protein product: CASSSTEYEQYF.

The chain is built from TRBV2 and TRBJ2-1; 12 nucleotides agree with TRBD2. Germline V CDR1 and CDR2: SNHLY, FYNNEI. The CDR3 length is 15 residues. V lost 5 bases to trimming and J lost 7 bases; unmatched junction nucleotides: 6. The CDR3 nucleotides are TGTGCCAGCAGTACCCTAGCGGGGGGGCTAAATGAGCAGTTCTTC. Protein sequence: CASSTLAGGLNEQFF.

There are a few counts of this clone. In the same sample, other DNA sequences code for this CDR3. The chain employs TRBV11-2 and TRBJ2-6; D is uncertain. Trimming cost V 5 bases and J 0 bases, with 8 bases left between them. The germline gives CDR1 SGHAT, CDR2 FQNNGV. The CDR3 runs to 15 residues. The CDR3 is CASSLGNSGANVLTF. The CDR3 DNA reads TGTGCCAGCAGCCTTGGGAACTCTGGGGCCAACGTCCTGACTTTC.

This clone has more than one count but fewer than ten. The chain employs TRBV11-1 and TRBJ1-1; 7 nucleotides match TRBD1. Germline V CDR1 and CDR2: SGHAT, FQDESV (reference sequence). Germline trimming cut 7 bases from V and 0 bases from J; bases unmatched to any gene: 14. The CDR3 length is 17 residues. DNA for the CDR3: TGTGCCAGCACCAATATGGAATCCGGGACAGTGAACACTGAAGCTTTCTTT. Protein: CASTNMESGTVNTEAFF.

This clone was counted only a few times. The rearrangement uses TRBV14 and TRBJ1-6; perhaps TRBD1 as D (6 bases). The V and J ends lost 6 bases and 5 bases respectively, with 14 bases between them. The CDR3 totals 15 residues. Germline CDR1 reads SGHDN; CDR2 reads FVKESK. This CDR3 is CASSTGTSNNSPLHF. In nucleotides, the CDR3 is TGTGCCAGCAGTACCGGGACATCCAATAATTCACCCCTCCACTTT.

CDR3: CASSQEWYGRTEQFF. The CDR3 DNA reads as TGCGCCAGCAGCCAAGAGTGGTATGGCAGGACCGAGCAGTTCTTC. J is TRBJ2-1 and V is TRBV4-3; D not certain. V dropped 0 bases and J dropped 10 bases, with 16 bases sitting between them. The V gene's germline CDR1 is LGHNA and CDR2 YSLEER. This CDR3 has 15 amino acids.

V gene TRBV18 combines with J gene TRBJ2-3; unclear D gene. Trimming took off 0 bases at V and 4 bases at J, with 5 bases between the two ends. The germline V gene has CDR1 KGHSH and CDR2 LQKENI. This CDR3 is 13 amino acids long. The CDR3 loop is CASSPPYPDTQYF. In DNA form, the CDR3 reads TGTGCCAGCTCACCACCGTACCCAGATACGCAGTATTTT.

This clone was counted between two and nine times. The chain recombines TRBV9 with TRBJ2-7; tentative D call: TRBD1 (6 bases). The CDR3 loop spans 17 amino acids. V was pared by 4 bases and J by 5 bases, with 25 bases between. Germline CDR1 SGDLS, CDR2 YYNGEE. DNA of the CDR3: TGTGCCAGCAGCCTATCAACAGGGAAAGGTTCCCTTCACGAGCAGTACTTC. Translated: CASSLSTGKGSLHEQYF.

The chain carries TRBV27 and TRBJ2-3; D may be TRBD2 (5 bases). The CDR3 has 13 residues. Trimming stripped 2 bases from V and 7 bases from J, with 10 bases between. Germline V gene data show CDR1 as MNHEY and CDR2 as SMNVEV (reference sequence). CDR3 protein: CASSLEGTNTQYF. The CDR3 DNA sequence: TGTGCCAGCAGTTTAGAGGGAACAAATACGCAGTATTTT.